The TCR delta chain described here comes from a study of γδ T cells in repeated Plasmodium falciparum infection. This CDR3 has 18 residues. Germline V lookup: CDR1 GEAIGNYY, CDR2 EKD. V lost 3 bases, J lost 0 bases, and 22 bases lay in between. Concerning this clone: This DNA translates differently at residue 5 from the TCRdb protein, which is that of a much larger clone; a read error is likely, and the protein shown is the DNA's own translation.

Each sorted gammadelta sample had TRG and TRD chains sequenced. TCRdb re-called clones from the multiplex PCR reads using CATT. The sample has about 93,000 delta-chain clones, roughly 0.98% seen once; the top ten hold more than 9%. Bulk repertoires came from Vgamma9/Vdelta2+ or Vdelta2-negative gammadelta T cells flow-sorted from PBMC. The source of this sequence is a pool of human donors (malaria-infected and uninfected, not separated). The sequenced sample consisted of gamma-delta T cells from blood. The chain couples TRDV2 to TRDJ1, with TRDD3 as a possible D gene (5 bases). Here the J gene was assigned by germline matching of the DNA, as TCRdb has none. The CDR3 bases are TGTGCCTGTGACGCCGTTATGCACCACGGGGAAAACACCGATAAACTCATCTTT. The encoded protein is CACDAVMHHGENTDKLIF.